Shown below are 10 T cell receptor beta chains from a single sample sequenced in a study of blood T cell repertoires in COVID-19. TCRdb keeps only in-frame clones here, not all; method: immunoSEQ multiplex PCR. This repertoire shows about 170,000 clones, 65% to 85% found once; its top ten account for 11%. Sequencing was done on a sample of peripheral blood. The origin of the receptors is a man aged 65 to 79 with active or convalescent COVID-19.

The chain joins TRBV6-2 or TRBV6-3 to TRBJ2-7, with 10 bases lining up with TRBD1. The CDR3 is made up of 18 amino acids. The junction had 10 bases not matched to a gene; V was cut back by 0 bases and J by 2 bases. The V gene's germline CDR1 is MNHEY and CDR2 SVGEGT. Here the CDR3 reads CASSYSEPTGQGPYEQYF. Written as DNA, the CDR3 is TGTGCCAGCAGTTACTCTGAGCCCACGGGACAGGGGCCCTACGAGCAGTACTTC.

A few counts support this clone. The J gene is TRBJ2-7, the V gene TRBV19; the match to TRBD1 covers 11 bases. The V segment lost 3 bases and the J segment 3 bases; nucleotides outside the gene matches: 1. Germline CDR1 reads LNHDA; CDR2 reads SQIVND (reference sequence). The CDR3 extends over 14 amino acids. In nucleotides, the CDR3 is TGTGCCAGTAGTATGGACAGGGGGCACTACGAGCAGTACTTC. Protein product: CASSMDRGHYEQYF.

The chain recombines TRBV7-6 with TRBJ2-2, with 10 bases matching TRBD2. CDR1 is SGHVS, CDR2 FNYEAQ, per germline. The V and J ends lost 4 bases and 4 bases, in that order; junction bases with no gene match: 3. The CDR3 runs 15 residues. CDR3 DNA: TGTGCCAGCAGCTGGCTAGCGGGGGCCACCGGGGAGCTGTTTTTT. This gives the protein CASSWLAGATGELFF.

The chain joins TRBV19 to TRBJ2-1; TRBD2 matches 10 bases. The CDR3 is 16 residues long. CDR1 and CDR2 (germline): LNHDA, SQIVND (reference sequence). The ends lost 2 bases at V and 4 bases at J; junction bases unmatched: 5. The CDR3 coding sequence is TGTGCCAGTAGTATACTTACTAGCGGGACTTACAATGAGCAGTTCTTC. This codes for CASSILTSGTYNEQFF.

The rearrangement joins TRBV13 to TRBJ2-7, with 7 bases identical to TRBD1. The CDR3 is 15 amino acids. Germline CDR1 PRHDT, CDR2 FYEKMQ (reference sequence). J gave up 3 bases and V 3 bases, and 8 bases lay outside the gene matches. The CDR3 here is CASSFFGQVHYEQYF. The CDR3 nucleotides are TGTGCCAGCAGCTTTTTCGGACAGGTACACTACGAGCAGTACTTC.

This clone showed up just a few times. The V gene is TRBV15, the J gene TRBJ2-7; no definite D call. V was cut by 1 base and J by 0 bases, with 7 bases left in between. CDR3 length equals 14 residues. Germline V gene lookup returns CDR1 LNHNV and CDR2 YYDKDF (reference sequence). The CDR3 loop reads CATSRGYSSYEQYF. The CDR3 region has the DNA TGTGCCACCAGCAGAGGATACAGCTCCTACGAGCAGTACTTC.

This chain connects TRBV9 to TRBJ1-1, with D hard to call. The V end lost 1 base, the J end lost 4 bases, and 8 bases lay between the germline ends. The CDR3 extends over 13 amino acids. The V gene's germline CDR1 is SGDLS and CDR2 YYNGEE. The CDR3 DNA follows: TGTGCCAGCAGCGTATCAGCGGGCACTGAAGCTTTCTTT. As protein: CASSVSAGTEAFF.

The chain joins TRBV19 to TRBJ2-3; 9 positions agree with TRBD1. Germline V gene sequence: CDR1 LNHDA, CDR2 SQIVND (reference sequence). The ends lost 1 base at V and 1 base at J; junction bases unmatched: 0. There are 15 residues in the CDR3. The CDR3 is CASSIGTGGTDTQYF. Written as DNA, the CDR3 is TGTGCCAGTAGTATAGGGACAGGGGGCACAGATACGCAGTATTTT.

In DNA, the CDR3 is TGTGCCAGCCCCGATAGAACTAGCCTCGAGCAGTACTTC. This codes for CASPDRTSLEQYF. The chain employs TRBV28 and TRBJ2-7; tentatively, D is TRBD2 (6 bases). The CDR3 extends over 13 amino acids. Per the germline V gene, CDR1 is MDHEN and CDR2 is SYDVKM. Trimming stripped 8 bases from V and 6 bases from J, with 17 bases between.

This clone was picked up one time. The V call is TRBV27, the J call TRBJ2-5; 9 bases are a match to TRBD2. CDR3 length: 16 residues. V gave up 1 base and J gave up 4 bases; unmatched junction bases: 7. Germline CDR1 MNHEY, CDR2 SMNVEV (reference sequence). CDR3 region: CASSLLAGVRVETQYF. As DNA, the CDR3 is TGTGCCAGCAGTTTATTAGCGGGAGTACGGGTAGAGACCCAGTACTTC.